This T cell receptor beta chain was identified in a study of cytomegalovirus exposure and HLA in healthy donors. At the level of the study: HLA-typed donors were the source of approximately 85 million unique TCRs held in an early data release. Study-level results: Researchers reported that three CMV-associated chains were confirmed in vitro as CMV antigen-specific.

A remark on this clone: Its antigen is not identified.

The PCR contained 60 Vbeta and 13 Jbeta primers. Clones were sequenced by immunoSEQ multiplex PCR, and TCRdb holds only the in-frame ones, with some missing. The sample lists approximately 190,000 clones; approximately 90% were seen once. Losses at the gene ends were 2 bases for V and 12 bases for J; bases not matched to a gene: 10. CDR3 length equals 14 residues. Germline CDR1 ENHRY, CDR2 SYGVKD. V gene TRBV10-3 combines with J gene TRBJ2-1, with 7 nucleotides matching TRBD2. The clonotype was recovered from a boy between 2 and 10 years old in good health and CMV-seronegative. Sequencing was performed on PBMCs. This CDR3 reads CAISEPGTGGRQFF. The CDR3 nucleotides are TGTGCCATCAGTGAGCCAGGAACGGGCGGGAGGCAGTTCTTC.